A single sample gave rise to the 8 T cell receptor beta chains below, sequenced in a study of T cells in Graves' hyperthyroidism and ophthalmopathy. Amplified regions were TCR beta CDR3 sequences from RNA transcripts. TCR CDR3 underwent first-round RT-PCR with the HTBI primer set. TCRdb independently ran MiXCR on the multiplex PCR reads; one entry per CDR3 protein. The sample yields 530,000 or so distinct CDR3 sequences, just over 45% seen once. The material sequenced was peripheral blood or thyroid tissue (not recorded which). These receptors all come from a woman younger than 35 with Graves' hyperthyroidism.

V and J are TRBV29-1 and TRBJ2-7; TRBD2 aligns across 15 bases. The CDR3 extends over 12 amino acids. The germline CDR1 and CDR2 sequences are SQVTM and ANQGSEA. Trimming at V came to 7 bases and at J to 6 bases, leaving 1 base not matched to a gene. In DNA form, the CDR3 reads TGCAGCGCGGGACTAGCGGGAGGCGAGCAGTACTTC. Translating gives CSAGLAGGEQYF.

This clonotype was detected many times. CDR3 residues: CASSQHGETQYF. In nucleotides, the CDR3 is TGTGCCAGCAGCCAACACGGAGAGACCCAGTACTTC. V is TRBV3-1 and J is TRBJ2-5; no clear D gene. Germline V gene lookup returns CDR1 LGHDT and CDR2 YNNKEL (reference sequence). CDR3 length: 12 amino acids. Trimming pared 2 bases from V and 4 bases from J, leaving 5 bases between.

The J gene is TRBJ2-3, the V gene TRBV29-1; D remains unclear. Germline V gives CDR1 SQVTM, CDR2 ANQGSEA. This CDR3 is 10 amino acids long. V lost 6 bases and J 6 bases, leaving 7 bases between the germline ends. The CDR3 spells CSVPGDTQYF. The DNA of the CDR3 is TGCAGCGTCCCGGGTGATACGCAGTATTTT.

This clonotype appeared a single time. This may arise from a read error, as a much more abundant clone is one base away. The rearrangement joins TRBV4-1 to TRBJ1-3; D is uncertain. CDR3 length: 15 residues. Germline values: CDR1 MGHRA, CDR2 YSYEKL. CDR3 residues: CSSSQTQSSGNTIYF. CDR3 DNA sequence: TGCTCCAGCAGCCAGACACAGAGCTCTGGAAACACCATATATTTT.

This clonotype was recorded at least ten times. DNA for the CDR3: TGTGCCACCAGCAGCGACAGGTATGGGCCCATCGAGCAGTACTTC. This gives the protein CATSSDRYGPIEQYF. This chain links TRBV15 with TRBJ2-7; the D gene is possibly TRBD1 (6 bases). Germline V gene data show CDR1 as LNHNV and CDR2 as YYDKDF (reference sequence). This CDR3 region has 15 residues. V shed 3 bases and J shed 6 bases, with 18 bases lying between them. Supplemented by reference TRBV15 and TRBJ2-7, the full variable domain reads DAMVIQNPRYQVTQFGKPVTLSCSQTLNHNVMYWYQQKSSQAPKLLFHYYDKDFNNEADTPDNFQSRRPNTSFCFLDIRSPGLGDTAMYLCATSSDRYGPIEQYFGPGTRLTVT.

The chain uses TRBV20-1 and TRBJ2-5; 11 nucleotides agree with TRBD2. The trim removed 0 bases at V and 5 bases at J, leaving 5 bases unmatched. The CDR3 is 15 amino acids. CDR1 and CDR2 from the germline V gene are DFQATT and SNEGSKA (reference sequence). DNA for the CDR3: TGCAGTGCTAGAGATAGCGGGAGGGCCTGGGAGACCCAGTACTTC. This codes for CSARDSGRAWETQYF.

This clonotype appeared many times. The chain combines TRBV5-4 with TRBJ1-1; D possibly corresponds to TRBD1 (5 bases). Germline V gene data show CDR1 as SGHNT and CDR2 as YYREEE (reference sequence). Trimming left V 1 base short and J 0 bases short, with 16 bases between. The CDR3 runs to 17 residues. The CDR3 nucleotides read TGTGCCAGCAGCTTGCGTGGTGGGGCGGACCTGAACACTGAAGCTTTCTTT. Amino acids: CASSLRGGADLNTEAFF.

In its sample, this clonotype was seen many times. The rearrangement uses TRBV7-3 and TRBJ2-5, with D maybe TRBD2 (8 bases). The germline gives CDR1 SGHTA, CDR2 FQGTGA. The CDR3 runs 14 residues. Trimming removed 8 bases from V and 2 bases from J, with 15 bases in between. Here the CDR3 DNA reads TGTGCCAGCGCGGGGGGCAGGGGGCAAGAGACCCAGTACTTC. Translating gives CASAGGRGQETQYF.